Detailed here is one T cell receptor beta chain. Its antigen target is currently unknown. One base away there is no much larger clone; base qualities are not given. The data derive from a study of blood T cell repertoires in COVID-19 (TCRdb year 2020). Regarding the research as a whole: The collaborator samples originated in the United States, Italy and Spain and spanned the acute and convalescent phases of COVID-19. The material from the prospective study consisted of cDNA or gDNA derived from T cells, B-cell-depleted T cells, or PBMCs. Deeply sampled blood TCRbeta repertoires from subjects exposed to, actively infected with, or recovered from COVID-19 were included in the dataset. The repertoires were released in a freely available public database meant as a resource for research on the immune response to SARS-CoV-2. The samples were drawn from two sources: the first 160 participants of the ongoing ImmuneRACE study, and about 1,300 subjects contributed by 6 global collaborators. A de-identified subject ID, COVID-19 status, age in years and sex were almost always included in the sample metadata. HLA class I and class II types, where available, came from metadata supplied by the sample provider rather than from assay-based typing.

On the study overall, not on this receptor specifically: The quantity of clinical and demographic metadata differed by source and by participant and was supplied without curation.

Each collaborating institution followed its own protocols to collect whole blood in K2EDTA tubes. For TCRbeta analysis, collaborators shipped samples in one of three forms: frozen whole blood, isolated PBMCs, or DNA extracted from either of those sample types. TCRbeta CDR3 regions were amplified from genomic DNA using the immunoSEQ Assay, a bias-controlled multiplex PCR. Regarding the original processing steps: The number of nucleated cells in each sample was estimated by amplification of reference gene primers within the assay. Sequence reads were collapsed and filtered to measure the absolute abundance of every unique TCRbeta CDR3 rearrangement. For each sample, productive Simpson clonality was calculated as the square root of Simpson's diversity index across productive rearrangements. Sourced from immuneACCESS, this table was stored by TCRdb with only in-frame sequences that have V and J called. A share of the clones is absent; for the studies checked, an unresolved V gene accounts for under half, and the remainder has no known explanation. Clone size and V and J calls were adopted from that table, with D and trimming inferred from the DNA. Across this sample there are under 250,000 clones, with approximately 82% seen only once. 8.2% of the sample is held by the ten biggest clonotypes.

This clonotype was obtained from a woman aged 45-65 years with acute or convalescent COVID-19. The sequencing input was peripheral blood.

The bases are TGTGCCAGCAGAAGGACTAGCGTCGCCTACGAGCAGTACTTC. Translation gives CASRRTSVAYEQYF. The rearranged chain carries TRBV6-5 and TRBJ2-7, with 9 bases matching TRBD2. Trimming removed 6 bases from V and 2 bases from J; the gene matches leave 5 bases unexplained. There are 14 amino acids in the CDR3, from cysteine to phenylalanine inclusive. Only the CDR3 DNA stays, 42 bases, in frame from base 1. CDR1 and CDR2 (MNHEY, SVGAGI) derive from the germline V gene.